Reported below is one T cell receptor (beta chain). Its antigen remains unknown. The data were taken from a study of cytomegalovirus exposure and HLA in healthy donors. Findings of the study overall: Within an earlier analysis, most TCR beta V segments proved productive either about 90% or about 30% of the time.

PCR involved 60 Vbeta and 13 Jbeta primers. Produced via immunoSEQ multiplex PCR; TCRdb's table is partial and in-frame only. The table has 85,000 to 100,000 clones, about 78% seen once. This clonotype was obtained from a woman between 40 and 50 years old in good health and CMV-seropositive. Sequenced input: PBMCs.

The CDR3 protein is CASSEQGLGEAFF. CDR3 nucleotide sequence: TGTGCCAGCAGTGAACAGGGACTCGGTGAAGCTTTCTTT. The chain is built from TRBV2 and TRBJ1-1, with a tentative D call TRBD1 (5 bases). There are 13 residues in the CDR3. The germline CDR1 and CDR2 sequences are SNHLY and FYNNEI. Trimming cost V 2 bases and J 7 bases, with 11 bases left between them. Based on the CDR3 plus reference TRBV2 and TRBJ1-1, the full variable domain is EPEVTQTPSHQVTQMGQEVILRCVPISNHLYFYWYRQILGQKVEFLVSFYNNEISEKSEIFDDQFSVERPDGSNFTLKIRSTKLEDSAMYFCASSEQGLGEAFFGQGTRLTVV.